This TCR beta chain derives from a study of T-cell memory formation after mild COVID-19. A single record per CDR3 protein comes from TCRdb applying MiXCR to the 5' RACE reads. In the table there are 110,000 or so distinct CDR3 sequences, approximately 21% of which are singletons. The germline V gene encodes CDR1 SGHKS and CDR2 YYEKEE (reference sequence). This CDR3 contains 16 residues. The V segment lost 4 bases and the J segment 3 bases; nucleotides outside the gene matches: 9. Sequenced material: PBMCs or a T cell subset sorted from them (not recorded which). V gene TRBV5-5 combines with J gene TRBJ2-4; 8 bases line up with TRBD1. The clonotype originates from a man younger than 35 who had mild COVID-19 (a few samples of this study predate the infection). Cell type and time point are not known. CDR3 nucleotides: TGTGCCAGCAGCCTTCGGACAGGGTCGGACAAAAACATTCAGTACTTC. Its translation is CASSLRTGSDKNIQYF.